The 14 T cell receptor beta chains given below trace back to one sample, sequenced in a study of cytomegalovirus exposure and HLA in healthy donors. The PCR contained 60 Vbeta and 13 Jbeta primers. Libraries were prepared by immunoSEQ multiplex PCR; TCRdb keeps only in-frame clonotypes and omits some of them. The repertoire includes approximately 110,000 clones, 79% of them detected once, and over 3% sits in the top ten. Sequencing used PBMCs. These receptors originate from a woman between 40 and 50 years old in good health and CMV-seronegative.

This clone was seen a few times. V usage is TRBV5-6 and J usage is TRBJ1-6, with D uncertain. The germline V gene encodes CDR1 SGHDT and CDR2 YYEEEE. Trimming left V 2 bases short and J 7 bases short, with 10 bases between. The CDR3 is made up of 14 amino acids. In nucleotides, the CDR3 is TGTGCCAGCAGCTTATGGTTTCAGAATTCACCCCTCCACTTT. This encodes CASSLWFQNSPLHF.

CDR3 in DNA: TGTGCCAGCAGTGAACAAAAGGGACTAGCGGGGTCAGATACGCAGTATTTT. Its protein product is CASSEQKGLAGSDTQYF. The chain has TRBV25-1 and TRBJ2-3; 13 positions match TRBD2. The CDR3 runs 17 residues. Germline V CDR1 and CDR2: MGHDK, SYGVNS. J gave up 4 bases and V 2 bases, and 6 bases lay outside the gene matches.

This clone was counted once. This chain joins TRBV19 and TRBJ1-2; 8 bases are shared with TRBD1. The J segment lost 6 bases and the V segment lost 6 bases, leaving 12 bases of the junction unmatched. Germline V lookup: CDR1 LNHDA, CDR2 SQIVND (reference sequence). The CDR3 is 15 amino acids. This CDR3 is CASSLNTGGRDGYTF. The CDR3 DNA follows: TGTGCCAGTAGCCTAAATACAGGGGGACGTGATGGCTACACCTTC.

In this sample, this clone turned up a few times. The rearrangement uses TRBV5-6 and TRBJ1-1; TRBD1 might be the D (6 bases). The germline CDR1 and CDR2 sequences are SGHDT and YYEEEE. There are 13 residues in the CDR3. The germline V and J ends were trimmed by 4 bases and 1 base, with 8 bases remaining between them. CDR3 sequence reads: CASSRGTNTEAFF. DNA for the CDR3: TGTGCCAGCAGCAGGGGGACGAACACTGAAGCTTTCTTT.

CDR3: CASSEGEDQAFF. DNA for the CDR3: TGTGCCAGCAGTGAAGGGGAGGATCAAGCTTTCTTT. This sequence joins TRBV6-1 and TRBJ1-1; no clear D. V dropped 1 base and J dropped 9 bases, with 9 bases sitting between them. Looked up from germline, CDR1 is MNHNS and CDR2 is SASEGT. The CDR3 contains 12 residues.

With respect to this clone: One junction end does not reproduce the germline sequence, and a read error may be involved. V gene TRBV27 combines with J gene TRBJ1-1; tentatively, D is TRBD1 (6 bases). The CDR3 consists of 13 residues. CDR1 is MNHEY, CDR2 SMNVEV, per germline (reference sequence). As DNA, the CDR3 is TGTGCCAGCAGTTTACAATTCGAGGGGGGGCGAATCTTT. It specifies CASSLQFEGGRIF.

V is TRBV27 and J is TRBJ2-7, with 7 bases identical to TRBD1. V lost 4 bases to trimming and J lost 2 bases; unmatched junction nucleotides: 5. Germline CDR1 is MNHEY and CDR2 is SMNVEV (reference sequence). This CDR3 contains 14 residues. The CDR3 sequence is CASSSRTGAYEQYF. CDR3 in DNA: TGTGCCAGCAGTTCCAGGACAGGTGCCTACGAGCAGTACTTC.

The sample holds a few counts of this clone. This chain uses TRBV7-9 with TRBJ1-3; TRBD1 matches at 8 bases. Germline CDR1 reads SEHNR; CDR2 reads FQNEAQ (reference sequence). V was clipped by 9 bases and J by 2 bases; unmatched bases: 12. CDR3 length: 16 residues. The CDR3 nucleotides are TGTGCCAGTCCCCGTGGACAGGGTATTCCTGGAAACACCATATATTTT. Its protein product is CASPRGQGIPGNTIYF.

This clone was found a few times. The junction shows a germline mismatch at one end, possibly a read error. This sequence joins TRBV7-9 and TRBJ2-2; 16 bases agree with TRBD2. The CDR3 covers 19 residues. Germline-derived CDR1 and CDR2 are SEHNR and FQNEAQ (reference sequence). CDR3: CSSSQPGLAGGPATGELFF. CDR3 nucleotides: TGTTCCAGCAGCCAGCCGGGACTAGCGGGAGGGCCAGCCACCGGGGAGCTGTTTTTT.

This chain joins TRBV28 and TRBJ1-1, with no clear D. The ends were cut back, 4 bases at V and 4 bases at J, with 16 bases in the middle. The germline gives CDR1 MDHEN, CDR2 SYDVKM. This CDR3 is built from 15 residues. For the CDR3, the DNA is TGTGCCAGCAGTTCCCGACTTCCGCGCGGCACTGAAGCTTTCTTT. It translates to CASSSRLPRGTEAFF.

The CDR3 loop reads CASSLRLANYNEQFF. The CDR3, as DNA: TGCGCCAGCAGCCTTAGACTAGCTAATTACAATGAGCAGTTCTTC. The V gene is TRBV4-3, the J gene TRBJ2-1; TRBD2 aligns across 7 bases. Germline loops: CDR1 LGHNA, CDR2 YSLEER. The length of the CDR3 is 15 residues. Trimming at V came to 4 bases and at J to 4 bases, leaving 7 bases not matched to a gene.

The genes are TRBV7-7 and TRBJ2-1; a weak D match, TRBD2 (5 bases). Germline CDR1 SSHAT, CDR2 FNYEAQ (reference sequence). This CDR3 has 13 amino acids. Trimming stripped 5 bases from V and 7 bases from J, with 12 bases between. The CDR3 DNA sequence: TGTGCCAGCAGCCCTGAGGGTTCGAATGAGCAGTTCTTC. Amino acid sequence: CASSPEGSNEQFF.

J is TRBJ1-2 and V is TRBV30, with D possibly TRBD1 on 5 matching bases. Looked up from germline, CDR1 is GTSNPN and CDR2 is SVGIG (reference sequence). The CDR3 length is 14 residues. With 5 bases removed from V and 4 bases from J, the gap between germline ends came to 17 bases. This CDR3 is CAWSAGRKGYGYTF. For the CDR3, the DNA is TGTGCCTGGTCTGCAGGGCGTAAAGGCTATGGCTACACCTTC.

This chain links TRBV16 with TRBJ2-7, with 9 bases identical to TRBD1. The germline CDR1 and CDR2 sequences are KGHSY and FQNENV. Germline trimming cut 5 bases from V and 0 bases from J; bases unmatched to any gene: 5. The CDR3 has 15 amino acids. CDR3 in amino acids: CASSAGTGYSYEQYF. CDR3 DNA: TGTGCCAGCAGCGCCGGGACAGGGTACTCCTACGAGCAGTACTTC.